What follows describes a single TCR beta chain. Antigen unknown. This sample was taken from a study of cytomegalovirus exposure and HLA in healthy donors. In the study overall: A subsequent analysis reported that the approximately 120 validation repertoires were produced on the same platform that had also been used for the roughly 710 first-cohort repertoires. General observations from the study: The study labeled 150 to 200 TCR beta chains cytomegalovirus-associated. Subsequent analysis showed first-cohort TCR clusters tending to co-occur in some 120 validation repertoires.

Generated by immunoSEQ multiplex PCR, the TCRdb table keeps only in-frame clones and is missing some. The table lists 60,000 to 80,000 clones, roughly 80% of them singletons, with approximately 3% in the top ten. The donors were part of the validation cohort, which consisted of roughly 120 subjects and was separate from the first cohort of about 720 subjects. The sequencing sample was made of PBMCs. The clonotype was recovered from a man younger than 40 in good health and CMV-seronegative.

CDR3 residues: CASRITGTSGSNEQFF. CDR3 nucleotide sequence: TGTGCCAGCAGAATTACCGGGACTAGCGGAAGCAATGAGCAGTTCTTC. This chain links TRBV28 with TRBJ2-1, with TRBD2 matching over 11 bases. The V gene's germline CDR1 is MDHEN and CDR2 SYDVKM. V trimming: 6 bases; J trimming: 6 bases; junction bases outside the gene matches: 10. This CDR3 has 16 residues.